This entry lists 15 T cell receptor beta chains sequenced from one sample in a study of blood T cells in healthy people across ages. PCR was performed a second time for about 7 to 11 cycles using a sample-barcoded 5' primer and a J-beta primer mix. TCRdb ran MiXCR on the 5' RACE reads and lists one entry per CDR3 protein. The profile covers around 2 million distinct CDR3 sequences, with 39% appearing a single time and approximately 22% taken by the ten largest. The material sequenced was blood. Every receptor here comes from a human donor in good health.

This clonotype was observed many times. V and J are TRBV29-1 and TRBJ2-4, with 7 bases lining up with TRBD1. This CDR3 is 16 amino acids long. The V segment lost 0 bases and the J segment 1 base; nucleotides outside the gene matches: 6. Germline V lookup: CDR1 SQVTM, CDR2 ANQGSEA. The CDR3: CSVEDSGQAAKNIQYF. CDR3 nucleotides: TGCAGCGTTGAAGACTCCGGACAGGCGGCCAAAAACATTCAGTACTTC.

The rearrangement joins TRBV7-2 to TRBJ2-1; the match to TRBD1 covers 7 bases. The germline CDR1 and CDR2 sequences are SGHTA and FQGNSA. The CDR3 spans 18 residues. V was clipped by 1 base and J by 2 bases; unmatched bases: 11. CDR3 in amino acids: CASSLDRVLGQPYNEQFF. The CDR3 nucleotides read TGTGCCAGCAGCTTAGACAGGGTTTTGGGACAGCCCTACAATGAGCAGTTCTTC.

The chain uses TRBV9 and TRBJ2-7; the match to TRBD2 covers 7 bases. CDR3 size: 13 residues. Germline V gene data show CDR1 as SGDLS and CDR2 as YYNGEE. V lost 4 bases to trimming and J lost 5 bases; unmatched junction nucleotides: 6. The CDR3 here is CASSPMGGDEQYF. The CDR3 nucleotides read TGTGCCAGCAGCCCCATGGGGGGGGACGAGCAGTACTTC.

This clonotype appeared once. The gene calls are TRBV7-2 and TRBJ2-5; D possibly corresponds to TRBD1 (6 bases). Judging by the DNA end, TRBJ2-7 fits better; the J call may be wrong. Germline lookup yields CDR1 SGHTA and CDR2 FQGNSA. CDR3 size: 15 residues. CDR3 in DNA: TGTGCCAGCAGCTTAAACGGGGACACCATCTACGAGCAGTACTTC. It specifies CASSLNGDTIYEQYF.

The chain is built from TRBV12-3 or TRBV12-4 and TRBJ2-5; D might be TRBD1 (8 bases). The length of the CDR3 is 15 residues. Deletions cut 4 bases from V and 5 bases from J, with 17 bases between. The CDR3 is CASSSTQGGGETQYF. As DNA, the CDR3 is TGTGCCAGCAGTTCCACACAGGGGGGGGGTGAGACCCAGTACTTC.

This clonotype was observed a handful of times. As DNA, the CDR3 is TGTGCCAGCAGCAAGGGATCGGTGGAGACCCAGTACTTC. Translation: CASSKGSVETQYF. The chain is built from TRBV7-2 and TRBJ2-4; D unresolved. The DNA end is more similar to TRBJ2-5, so the J call may be wrong. This CDR3 is 13 amino acids long. CDR1 is SGHTA and CDR2 is FQGNSA in the germline V gene.

This sequence joins TRBV10-3 and TRBJ2-7; 9 nucleotides line up with TRBD1. This CDR3 has 16 residues. V gave up 4 bases and J gave up 2 bases; unmatched junction bases: 9. Germline V CDR1 and CDR2: ENHRY, SYGVKD. The CDR3 DNA is TGTGCCATCAGTGGGACCGGGACAGGGCGTCCCTACGAGCAGTACTTC. Protein product: CAISGTGTGRPYEQYF.

The rearrangement uses TRBV7-2 and TRBJ2-3; 15 nucleotides align to TRBD2. The CDR3 length is 15 residues. V trimming: 5 bases; J trimming: 9 bases; junction bases outside the gene matches: 6. Germline V lookup: CDR1 SGHTA, CDR2 FQGNSA. This CDR3 reads CASSRTSGGVDTQYF. CDR3 bases: TGTGCCAGCAGCCGGACTAGCGGGGGGGTGGACACGCAGTATTTT.

The chain combines TRBV29-1 with TRBJ2-5; no definite D call. Germline CDR1 is SQVTM and CDR2 is ANQGSEA. V was clipped by 6 bases and J by 5 bases, with 13 bases between them. This CDR3 comprises 12 residues. Here the CDR3 reads CSVSPQQETQYF. In nucleotides, the CDR3 is TGCAGCGTGAGTCCCCAACAGGAGACCCAGTACTTC.

This chain uses TRBV11-2 with TRBJ2-5; TRBD1 or TRBD2 may be the D gene (5 bases each). The CDR3 is 14 amino acids. V dropped 4 bases and J dropped 5 bases, with 14 bases sitting between them. Germline CDR1 reads SGHAT; CDR2 reads FQNNGV. As DNA, the CDR3 is TGTGCCAGCAGCTCGGGACCGGCCGAGGAGACCCAGTACTTC. It is translated as CASSSGPAEETQYF.

This clonotype was seen a handful of times. The chain uses TRBV11-2 and TRBJ2-1, with 7 bases that match TRBD1. The V and J ends lost 6 bases and 8 bases, in that order; junction bases with no gene match: 13. The CDR3 consists of 15 residues. Germline V lookup: CDR1 SGHAT, CDR2 FQNNGV. CDR3 bases: TGTGCCAGCAGGATGACAGGGATGCTTCGGCATGAGCAGTTCTTC. Translation: CASRMTGMLRHEQFF.

The chain combines TRBV5-1 with TRBJ2-7, with D uncertain. V lost 4 bases to trimming and J lost 4 bases, with 21 bases between them. The CDR3 has 16 residues. Germline V gene data show CDR1 as SGHRS and CDR2 as YFSETQ. CDR3 sequence reads: CASSRADGSLGYEQYF. CDR3 bases: TGCGCCAGCAGCAGAGCAGACGGATCCCTTGGGTACGAGCAGTACTTC.

This clonotype was observed a handful of times. The rearrangement joins TRBV9 to TRBJ2-6, with 10 bases aligning to TRBD1. V gave up 0 bases and J gave up 0 bases; unmatched junction bases: 3. Germline V gene data show CDR1 as SGDLS and CDR2 as YYNGEE. There are 18 residues in the CDR3. The chain's CDR3 is CASSVGQGADSGANVLTF. The DNA of the CDR3 is TGTGCCAGCAGCGTAGGACAGGGGGCGGACTCTGGGGCCAACGTCCTGACTTTC. The full variable domain, completed using reference TRBV9 and TRBJ2-6, is DSGVTQTPKHLITATGQRVTLRCSPRSGDLSVYWYQQSLDQGLQFLIQYYNGEERAKGNILERFSAQQFPDLHSELNLSSLELGDSALYFCASSVGQGADSGANVLTFGAGSRLTVL.

This clonotype showed up just a few times. The J gene is TRBJ1-1, the V gene TRBV5-1; D remains ambiguous. Trimming removed 6 bases at V and 4 bases at J, with 13 bases between. Germline-derived CDR1 and CDR2 are SGHRS and YFSETQ. CDR3 length: 13 amino acids. In DNA form, the CDR3 reads TGCGCCAGCAACCTGGAGGGCGGCACTGAAGCTTTCTTT. Protein: CASNLEGGTEAFF.

V gene TRBV27 combines with J gene TRBJ1-4, with 7 bases that match TRBD1. CDR1 MNHEY and CDR2 SMNVEV come from the germline V gene (reference sequence). This CDR3 region has 15 residues. Unmatched junction bases numbered 8, after V lost 4 bases and J lost 6 bases. CDR3: CASSSLQGVDEKLFF. In nucleotides, the CDR3 is TGTGCCAGCAGTTCACTTCAGGGGGTTGATGAAAAACTGTTTTTT.